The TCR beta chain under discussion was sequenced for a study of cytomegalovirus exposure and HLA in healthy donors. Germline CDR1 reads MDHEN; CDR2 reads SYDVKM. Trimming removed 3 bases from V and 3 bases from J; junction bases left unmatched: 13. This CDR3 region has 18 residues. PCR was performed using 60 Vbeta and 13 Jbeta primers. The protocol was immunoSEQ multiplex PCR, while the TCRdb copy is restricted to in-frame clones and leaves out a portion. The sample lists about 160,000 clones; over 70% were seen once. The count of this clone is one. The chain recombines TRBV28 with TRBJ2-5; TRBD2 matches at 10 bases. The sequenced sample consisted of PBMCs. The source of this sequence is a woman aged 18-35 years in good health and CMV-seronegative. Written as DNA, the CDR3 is TGTGCCAGCAGTTTCCCGTCCGGGGGAGCGGGGGGGAAAGAGACCCAGTACTTC. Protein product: CASSFPSGGAGGKETQYF.